A single sample gave rise to the 5 T cell receptor beta chains below, sequenced in a study of cytomegalovirus exposure and HLA in healthy donors. PCR used 60 Vbeta primers and 13 Jbeta primers. The table came from immunoSEQ multiplex PCR; TCRdb's copy has only in-frame clones and leaves some out. This repertoire includes 150,000 to 200,000 clones. The specimen was PBMCs. Receptors originate from a man aged 25 to 40 in good health and CMV-seronegative.

The chain carries TRBV18 and TRBJ1-3, with TRBD1 as a possible D gene (6 bases). The V end was cut by 3 bases, the J end by 0 bases, with 24 bases between. Germline CDR1 KGHSH, CDR2 LQKENI. The CDR3 is 20 amino acids. CDR3 nucleotide sequence: TGTGCCAGCTCACCCTACGTCCCTAGCGGGACAAGTGACTCTGGAAACACCATATATTTT. Amino acids: CASSPYVPSGTSDSGNTIYF.

The CDR3 DNA is TGTGCCAGCAGCCCTAGCAATACGCAGTATTTT. This encodes CASSPSNTQYF. The chain is built from TRBV6-6 and TRBJ2-3; weak D call: TRBD2 (5 bases). The germline V gene encodes CDR1 MNHNY and CDR2 SVGAGI (reference sequence). Trimming took off 6 bases at V and 7 bases at J, with 8 bases between the two ends. The CDR3 loop spans 11 amino acids.

J is TRBJ1-5 and V is TRBV6-1; TRBD1 is a possible D gene (6 bases). Germline assignment: CDR1 MNHNS and CDR2 SASEGT. The V gene lost 6 bases and the J gene lost 11 bases, with 20 bases spanning the gap. There are 14 residues in the CDR3. In nucleotides, the CDR3 is TGTGCCAGCAGCTCCGGGACACCAGTTAAGGCCCAGCATTTT. Its protein product is CASSSGTPVKAQHF.

The chain couples TRBV28 to TRBJ2-1; TRBD2 agrees at 16 bases. V shed 6 bases, J shed 2 bases, and the junction held 10 bases outside the gene matches. This CDR3 is 19 amino acids long. Germline V CDR1 and CDR2: MDHEN, SYDVKM. CDR3 residues: CASRRSGLAGGWTYNEQFF. The CDR3 DNA follows: TGTGCCAGCAGAAGATCGGGACTAGCGGGAGGGTGGACCTACAATGAGCAGTTCTTC.

V usage is TRBV23-1 and J usage is TRBJ2-2; 7 bases agree with TRBD1. TRBV23-1 is classed as an ORF, of uncertain function. V trimming: 1 base; J trimming: 3 bases; junction bases outside the gene matches: 17. The CDR3 contains 20 residues. The CDR3, as DNA: TGCGCCAGCAGTCAATTCCAAATTGTGGACAGGACGGTATACACCGGGGAGCTGTTTTTT. Its translation is CASSQFQIVDRTVYTGELFF.